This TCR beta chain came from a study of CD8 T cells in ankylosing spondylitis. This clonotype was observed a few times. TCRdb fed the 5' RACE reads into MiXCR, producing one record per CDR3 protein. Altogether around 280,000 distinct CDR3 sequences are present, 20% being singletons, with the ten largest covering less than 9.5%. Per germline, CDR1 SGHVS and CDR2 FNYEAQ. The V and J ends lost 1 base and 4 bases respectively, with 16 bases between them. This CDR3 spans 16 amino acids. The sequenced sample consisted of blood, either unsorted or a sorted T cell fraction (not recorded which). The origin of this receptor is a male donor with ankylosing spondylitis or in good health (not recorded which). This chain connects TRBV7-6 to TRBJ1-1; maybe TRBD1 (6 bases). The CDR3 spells CASSLEKEGGSTEAFF. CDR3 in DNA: TGTGCCAGCAGCTTAGAAAAAGAGGGGGGGAGCACTGAAGCTTTCTTT.